This TCR beta chain was captured in a study of metastatic and nonmetastatic thyroid tumors. Study-wide context: The authors compared repertoires across blood and tumor or nodule tissue from malignant and benign thyroid patients. Findings and caveats of the study: Relative to benign nodules, malignant thyroid tumors were reportedly characterized by significantly elevated TCR beta diversity in blood and tumor.

TCRdb redid the clone calls on the PCR reads using MiXCR. The sample includes 35,000 to 45,000 clones, around 10% seen only once; the top ten take approximately 9.1%. No patient had received any treatment before thyroid surgery. Trimming left V 3 bases short and J 7 bases short, with 10 bases between. Germline V gene lookup returns CDR1 LNHDA and CDR2 SQIVND (reference sequence). The CDR3 extends over 13 amino acids. For this clone: What it recognizes is unknown. This may be a read error: a much more frequent sequence differs by one nucleotide.

The chain is built from TRBV19 and TRBJ2-1; D possibly corresponds to TRBD2 (5 bases). Sequenced: blood. The TCR comes from a male donor with papillary thyroid cancer or a benign thyroid nodule (not recorded which). Some clones in this sample may be carry-over from other donors' samples. Written as DNA, the CDR3 is TGTGCCAGTAGTATCCCCGGGATTAATGAGCAGTTCTTC. It yields the protein CASSIPGINEQFF.